These T cell receptor beta chains were read from a single sample in a study of shared clonotypes between healthy human individuals. The table came from immunoSEQ multiplex PCR; TCRdb's copy has only in-frame clones and leaves some out. The table has 600,000 to 750,000 clones, 90% seen once. The sample consisted of memory CD8+ T cells from PBMCs. All receptors come from a man aged 18 to 29 in good health. Some clones in this sample may be carry-over from other donors' samples. CDR3s include the opening cysteine and the closing phenylalanine or tryptophan. The order of the fields is clone size, V gene, J gene, D gene, CDR3 protein, CDR3 DNA. The D gene is left open where the match is weak. Size is stated for part of the rows, as once, few or many counts, or as a class when the clone is expanded.

>NA|TRBV25-1|TRBJ1-4|TRBD1
CASSLGQGYEKLFF
TGTGCCAGCAGTCTGGGACAGGGCTATGAAAAACTGTTTTTT
>NA|TRBV9|TRBJ2-1|NA
CASSVYGSFDEQFF
TGTGCCAGCAGCGTTTATGGGAGTTTTGATGAGCAGTTCTTC
>NA|TRBV7-6|TRBJ2-5|TRBD2
CASSRDPREGIQETQYF
TGTGCCAGCAGCCGCGACCCCCGGGAGGGTATCCAAGAGACCCAGTACTTC
>NA|TRBV27|TRBJ2-5|NA
CASSLWGQQETQYF
TGTGCCAGCAGTTTGTGGGGCCAGCAAGAGACCCAGTACTTC
>NA|TRBV25-1|TRBJ1-2|TRBD1
CASSGSRGLIYGYTF
TGTGCCAGCAGTGGGTCAAGGGGGCTGATCTATGGCTACACCTTC
>NA|TRBV12-5|TRBJ2-7|NA
CASGLAGSYEQYF
TGTGCTAGTGGTTTGGCAGGTTCCTACGAGCAGTACTTC
>NA|TRBV7-9|TRBJ2-7|TRBD2
CASSSSGNRRGEQYF
TGTGCCAGCAGCTCTAGCGGGAACCGTCGAGGAGAGCAGTACTTC
>NA|TRBV7-9|TRBJ1-5|NA
CASSLWQGWDNQPQHF
TGTGCCAGCAGCTTATGGCAGGGGTGGGACAATCAGCCCCAGCATTTT
>NA|TRBV28|TRBJ2-7|NA
CASSLVRAEQYF
TGTGCCAGCAGTTTAGTTCGTGCCGAGCAGTACTTC
>once|TRBV11-3|TRBJ2-7|TRBD2
CASKGLAGAYGIYEQYF
TGTGCCAGCAAGGGGCTAGCGGGAGCATACGGGATCTACGAGCAGTACTTC
>NA|TRBV4-2|TRBJ1-1|TRBD1
CASSLTGQGLTEAFF
TGTGCCAGCAGCCTAACGGGACAGGGCCTCACTGAAGCTTTCTTT
>NA|TRBV28|TRBJ2-7|NA
CASSLERQYHSEQYF
TGTGCCAGCAGTTTGGAGAGGCAGTATCATTCCGAGCAGTACTTC
>NA|TRBV11-2|TRBJ2-3|NA
CASSHLWAADTQYF
TGTGCCAGCAGCCACCTTTGGGCCGCAGATACGCAGTATTTT
>once|TRBV28|TRBJ2-7|NA
CASSLYEAGRLTEQYF
TGTGCCAGCAGTTTATACGAGGCGGGGCGCCTTACCGAGCAGTACTTC
>NA|TRBV29-1|TRBJ2-2|NA
CSVAPAWVTGELFF
TGCAGCGTCGCTCCGGCGTGGGTCACCGGGGAGCTGTTTTTT
>NA|TRBV7-8|TRBJ2-5|TRBD2
CASSSRLAGAEGRETQYF
TGTGCCAGCAGCTCAAGACTAGCGGGAGCGGAGGGGAGAGAGACCCAGTACTTC
>NA|TRBV15|TRBJ2-7|TRBD1
CATSRGTGSYEQYF
TGTGCCACCAGCAGAGGGACAGGGTCCTACGAGCAGTACTTC
>NA|TRBV23-1|TRBJ1-5|NA
CASSHRFNQPQHF
TGCGCCAGCAGTCATCGGTTTAATCAGCCCCAGCATTTT